This T cell receptor (beta chain) was captured by sequencing in a study of blood T cell repertoires in COVID-19. Study context: There were acute and convalescent COVID-19 samples, and they came from the United States, Italy and Spain. PBMCs, B-cell-depleted T cells, or T cells provided the cDNA or gDNA that made up the material.

Germline V CDR1 and CDR2: SGHDT, YYEEEE. CDR3 size: 17 residues. Losses at the gene ends were 5 bases for V and 6 bases for J; bases not matched to a gene: 19. Authors' analysis steps: Estimates of nucleated cell counts were drawn from the amplification of reference gene primers. Only in-frame clones appear in the TCRdb table, and some are missing; sequencing was by immunoSEQ multiplex PCR. The DNA gave D and trimming, while V, J and clone size come from that table. The sample includes some 42,000 clones, around nine tenths of them seen just once. The sample comprised peripheral blood. This TCR was recovered from a man aged 50-60 years with active COVID-19. V gene TRBV5-6 combines with J gene TRBJ2-7, with 8 bases identical to TRBD1. The CDR3 coding sequence is TGTGCCAGCAGTTTTGTGGGACGCGGACAGGGCCATTCCGAGCAGTACTTC. Translating it yields CASSFVGRGQGHSEQYF.